Each of the 12 T cell receptor beta chains below was sequenced from the same sample in a study of T cell repertoires in cytomegalovirus infection. TCRdb redid the calling of the reads with MiXCR, one entry per CDR3 protein. The sample consists of fewer than 850,000 distinct CDR3 sequences, almost 30% of them appearing once. Their antigens are not known. The sequencing used cultured CD8+ T cells from PBMCs, collected from culture after CMV antigen stimulation. Source of these receptors: a human donor in good health (CMV status not recorded). Some clones in this sample may be carry-over from other donors' samples.

This clonotype has just a few counts. This sequence joins TRBV12-3 or TRBV12-4 and TRBJ2-1; 7 positions match TRBD1. The CDR3 contains 13 residues. With 4 bases clipped from V and 12 bases from J, the junction kept 9 bases outside the gene matches. The CDR3 sequence is CASSSPARDRQFF. In DNA, the CDR3 is TGTGCCAGCAGTTCCCCGGCCCGGGACAGGCAGTTCTTC.

In its sample, this clonotype was seen a few times. The rearrangement uses TRBV28 and TRBJ1-6; D is ambiguous. This CDR3 has 15 amino acids. Trimming removed 8 bases from V and 0 bases from J, with 11 bases in between. Looked up from germline, CDR1 is MDHEN and CDR2 is SYDVKM. The DNA for the CDR3 is TGTGCCAGCGGATTAAGTCGCTCCTATAATTCACCCCTCCACTTT. It encodes CASGLSRSYNSPLHF.

This clonotype was recorded at least ten times. V usage is TRBV7-2 and J usage is TRBJ2-3, with 10 bases that match TRBD1. J gave up 4 bases and V 2 bases, and 9 bases lay outside the gene matches. The CDR3 is 17 residues long. Germline CDR1 and CDR2: SGHTA and FQGNSA. CDR3 bases: TGTGCCAGCAGCTTACGGAGACAGGGGGCGGCTCCAGATACGCAGTATTTT. Translating gives CASSLRRQGAAPDTQYF.

V usage is TRBV28 and J usage is TRBJ1-1, with 10 bases lining up with TRBD1. The CDR3 covers 15 residues. V shed 2 bases and J 3 bases; nucleotides not matched to a gene: 3. Germline CDR1 reads MDHEN; CDR2 reads SYDVKM. The CDR3: CASSLRGQGYTEAFF. In DNA form, the CDR3 reads TGTGCCAGCAGTTTACGGGGACAGGGGTACACTGAAGCTTTCTTT. The variable domain in full, with the rest retrieved from reference TRBV28 and TRBJ1-1, is DVKVTQSSRYLVKRTGEKVFLECVQDMDHENMFWYRQDPGLGLRLIYFSYDVKMKEKGDIPEGYSVSREKKERFSLILESASTNQTSMYLCASSLRGQGYTEAFFGQGTRLTVV.

The chain employs TRBV6-2 or TRBV6-3 and TRBJ2-1; D remains unclear. The V gene's germline CDR1 is MNHEY and CDR2 SVGEGT. Trimming cost V 4 bases and J 10 bases, with 14 bases left between them. The CDR3 runs 13 residues. The CDR3, as DNA: TGTGCCAGCAGTTCCCCTCCCGGTGAGGAGCAGTTCTTC. Translated, it gives CASSSPPGEEQFF.

The chain carries TRBV4-1 and TRBJ1-3; D might be TRBD1 (5 bases). V lost 3 bases, J lost 0 bases, and 12 bases lay in between. Germline CDR1 reads MGHRA; CDR2 reads YSYEKL. The CDR3 runs to 16 residues. This chain's CDR3 is CASSQWDGYSGNTIYF. The DNA for the CDR3 is TGCGCCAGCAGCCAGTGGGACGGTTACTCTGGAAACACCATATATTTT.

This clonotype occurred a few times. The V call is TRBV27, the J call TRBJ2-3; the D call may be TRBD1 or TRBD2 (5 bases each). Germline lookup yields CDR1 MNHEY and CDR2 SMNVEV (reference sequence). Trimming removed 4 bases from V and 4 bases from J, with 12 bases in between. The CDR3 totals 14 residues. DNA for the CDR3: TGTGCCAGCAGTTGGACGAGGGGTTCAGATACGCAGTATTTT. Its protein product is CASSWTRGSDTQYF.

This clonotype was detected ten times or more. The V gene is TRBV7-2, the J gene TRBJ2-7, with 8 bases aligning to TRBD2. After removal of 2 bases from V and 3 bases from J, the junction contained 3 bases not matched to a gene. The germline V gene encodes CDR1 SGHTA and CDR2 FQGNSA. The CDR3 covers 14 residues. The CDR3 DNA sequence: TGTGCCAGCAGCTTAAGCGGGGGCCGCTACGAGCAGTACTTC. It encodes CASSLSGGRYEQYF.

This clonotype was counted a few times. The genes are TRBV27 and TRBJ1-6; no reliable D call. Per germline, CDR1 MNHEY and CDR2 SMNVEV (reference sequence). This CDR3 is 13 amino acids long. V lost 2 bases and J lost 3, with 2 bases in between. Here the CDR3 DNA reads TGTGCCAGCAGTTTAAGCTATAATTCACCCCTCCACTTT. Translation: CASSLSYNSPLHF.

The chain combines TRBV4-1 with TRBJ1-1; D ambiguous. The CDR3 has 13 residues. V shed 1 base and J shed 5 bases, with 8 bases lying between them. Germline V gene lookup returns CDR1 MGHRA and CDR2 YSYEKL. This CDR3 reads CASSQGIETEAFF. The CDR3 nucleotides are TGCGCCAGCAGCCAAGGTATCGAGACTGAAGCTTTCTTT.

This clonotype has at least ten counts. The V call is TRBV7-2, the J call TRBJ2-7; 10 nucleotides agree with TRBD2. The CDR3 runs to 14 residues. The J segment lost 6 bases and the V segment lost 4 bases, leaving 6 bases of the junction unmatched. Germline V gene data show CDR1 as SGHTA and CDR2 as FQGNSA. The DNA of the CDR3 is TGTGCCAGCAGCTGGAGCGGGGGGGCGATCGAGCAGTACTTC. Protein sequence: CASSWSGGAIEQYF.

The chain uses TRBV13 and TRBJ2-7; 14 nucleotides agree with TRBD2. Trimming at V came to 4 bases and at J to 3 bases, leaving 8 bases not matched to a gene. CDR3 size: 17 residues. Germline CDR1 is PRHDT and CDR2 is FYEKMQ (reference sequence). The CDR3 DNA reads as TGTGCCAGCAGCTCGGCGGGACTAGCGGGGGACTACTACGAGCAGTACTTC. Amino acids: CASSSAGLAGDYYEQYF.